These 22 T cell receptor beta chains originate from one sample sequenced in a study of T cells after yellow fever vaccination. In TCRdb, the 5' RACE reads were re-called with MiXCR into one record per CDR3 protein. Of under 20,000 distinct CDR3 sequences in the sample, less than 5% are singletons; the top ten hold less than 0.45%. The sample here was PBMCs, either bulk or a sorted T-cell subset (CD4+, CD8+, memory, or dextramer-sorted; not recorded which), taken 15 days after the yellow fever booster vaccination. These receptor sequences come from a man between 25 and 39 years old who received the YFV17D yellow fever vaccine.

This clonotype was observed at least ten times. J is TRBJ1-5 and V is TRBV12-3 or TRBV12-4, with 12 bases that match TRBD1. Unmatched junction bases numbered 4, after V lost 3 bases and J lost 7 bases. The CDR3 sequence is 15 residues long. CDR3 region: CASSLGQGAWQPQHF. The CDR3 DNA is TGTGCCAGCAGTTTGGGACAGGGGGCTTGGCAGCCCCAGCATTTT.

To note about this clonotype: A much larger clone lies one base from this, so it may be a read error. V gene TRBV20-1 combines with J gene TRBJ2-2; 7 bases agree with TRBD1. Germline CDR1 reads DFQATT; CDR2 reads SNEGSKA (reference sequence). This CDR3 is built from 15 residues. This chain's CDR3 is CSAPTGLLNTGEMFF. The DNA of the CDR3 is TGCAGTGCACCGACAGGGCTTTTGAACACCGGGGAGATGTTTTTT.

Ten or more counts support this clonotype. The CDR3 sequence is CASSLIYRDYEQYF. Here the CDR3 DNA reads TGCGCCAGCAGCTTGATATACCGAGACTACGAGCAGTACTTC. The chain carries TRBV5-1 and TRBJ2-7; D remains unclear. From germline, CDR1 is SGHRS and CDR2 YFSETQ. The CDR3 contains 14 residues. Between the trimmed V and J ends, which lost 1 base and 3 bases, there was a span of 11 bases.

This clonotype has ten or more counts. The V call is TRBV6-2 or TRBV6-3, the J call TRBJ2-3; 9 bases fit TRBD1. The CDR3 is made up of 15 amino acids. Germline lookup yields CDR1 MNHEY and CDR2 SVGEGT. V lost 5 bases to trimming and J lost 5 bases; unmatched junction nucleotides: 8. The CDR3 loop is CASSPSRQGGDTQYF. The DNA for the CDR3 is TGTGCCAGCAGTCCGAGTCGACAGGGGGGAGATACGCAGTATTTT.

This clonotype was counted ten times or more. CDR3 DNA: TGCGCCAGCAGCCAAGATCGCGACAATGAGCAGTTCTTC. Encoded protein: CASSQDRDNEQFF. This chain uses TRBV4-3 with TRBJ2-1, with D unresolved. Germline values: CDR1 LGHNA, CDR2 YSLEER. The V end was cut by 0 bases, the J end by 5 bases, with 5 bases between. The CDR3 loop spans 13 amino acids.

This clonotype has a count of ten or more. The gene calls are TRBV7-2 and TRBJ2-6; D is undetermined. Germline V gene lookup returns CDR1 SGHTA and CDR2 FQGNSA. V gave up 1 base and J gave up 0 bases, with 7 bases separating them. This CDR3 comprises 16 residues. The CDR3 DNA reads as TGTGCCAGCAGCTTAGTAGCTTCCTCTGGGGCCAACGTCCTGACTTTC. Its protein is CASSLVASSGANVLTF.

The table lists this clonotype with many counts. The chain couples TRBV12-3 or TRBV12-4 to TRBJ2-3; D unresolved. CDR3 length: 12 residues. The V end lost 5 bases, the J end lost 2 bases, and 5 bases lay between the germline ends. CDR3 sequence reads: CASSQHTDTQYF. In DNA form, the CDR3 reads TGTGCCAGCAGTCAACACACAGATACGCAGTATTTT.

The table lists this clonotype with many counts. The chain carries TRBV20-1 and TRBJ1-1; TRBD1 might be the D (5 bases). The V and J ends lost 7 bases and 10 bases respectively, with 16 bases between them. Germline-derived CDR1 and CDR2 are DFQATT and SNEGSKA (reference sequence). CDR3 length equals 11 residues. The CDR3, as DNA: TGCAGTGGGGTAACTGGGGGACGAGCTTTCTTT. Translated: CSGVTGGRAFF.

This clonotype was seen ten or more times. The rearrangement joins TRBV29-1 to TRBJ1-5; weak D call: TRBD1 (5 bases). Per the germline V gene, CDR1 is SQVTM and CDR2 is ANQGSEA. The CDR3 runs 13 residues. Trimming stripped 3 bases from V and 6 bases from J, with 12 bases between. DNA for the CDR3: TGCAGCGTTGACGCAGGGCTTGGTCAGCCCCAGCATTTT. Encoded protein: CSVDAGLGQPQHF.

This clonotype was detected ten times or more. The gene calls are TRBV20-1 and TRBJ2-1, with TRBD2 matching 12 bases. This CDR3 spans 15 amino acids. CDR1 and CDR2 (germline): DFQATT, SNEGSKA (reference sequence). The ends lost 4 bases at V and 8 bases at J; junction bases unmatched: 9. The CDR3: CSANKLAGGRDEQFF. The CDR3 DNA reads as TGCAGTGCTAACAAACTAGCGGGAGGTAGGGATGAGCAGTTCTTC.

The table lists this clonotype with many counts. The CDR3 DNA follows: TGTGCCTGGAGTAATGGGTACCAAGAGACCCAGTACTTC. Translating gives CAWSNGYQETQYF. The rearrangement links TRBV30 to TRBJ2-5; D is unclear. Germline CDR1 and CDR2: GTSNPN and SVGIG (reference sequence). The V end lost 2 bases, the J end lost 0 bases, and 7 bases lay between the germline ends. The CDR3 extends over 13 amino acids.

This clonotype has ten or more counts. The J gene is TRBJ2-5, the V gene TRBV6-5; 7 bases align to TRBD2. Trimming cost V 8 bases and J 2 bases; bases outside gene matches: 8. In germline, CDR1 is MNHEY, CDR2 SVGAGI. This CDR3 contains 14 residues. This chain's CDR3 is CASGRTSGQETQYF. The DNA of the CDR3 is TGTGCCAGCGGTAGGACTAGTGGGCAAGAGACCCAGTACTTC.

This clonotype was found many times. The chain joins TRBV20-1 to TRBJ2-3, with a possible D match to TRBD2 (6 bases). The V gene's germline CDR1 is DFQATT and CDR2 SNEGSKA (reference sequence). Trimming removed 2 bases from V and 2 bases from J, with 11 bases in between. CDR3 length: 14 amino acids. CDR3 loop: CSARSASVTDTQYF. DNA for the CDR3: TGCAGTGCTAGATCGGCTAGCGTCACAGATACGCAGTATTTT.

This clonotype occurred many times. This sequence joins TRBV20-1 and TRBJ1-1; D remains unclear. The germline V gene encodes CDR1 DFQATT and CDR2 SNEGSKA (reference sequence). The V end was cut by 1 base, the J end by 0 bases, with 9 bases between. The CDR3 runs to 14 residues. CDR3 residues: CSARVGQMNTEAFF. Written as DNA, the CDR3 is TGCAGTGCTAGAGTCGGTCAGATGAACACTGAAGCTTTCTTT.

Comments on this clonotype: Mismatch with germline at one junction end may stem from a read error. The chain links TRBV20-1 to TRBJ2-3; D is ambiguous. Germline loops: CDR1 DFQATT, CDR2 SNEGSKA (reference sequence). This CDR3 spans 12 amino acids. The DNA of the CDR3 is TGTGGGTCACTCTCCGGCACAGATACGCAGTATTTT. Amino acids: CGSLSGTDTQYF.

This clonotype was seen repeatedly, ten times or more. CDR3 in amino acids: CASSLVAGGLQETQYF. CDR3 in DNA: TGCGCCAGCAGCTTGGTTGCGGGAGGGCTACAAGAGACCCAGTACTTC. The chain is built from TRBV5-1 and TRBJ2-5; 9 nucleotides agree with TRBD2. The V segment lost 0 bases and the J segment 2 bases; nucleotides outside the gene matches: 5. The germline V gene encodes CDR1 SGHRS and CDR2 YFSETQ. The CDR3 length is 16 residues.

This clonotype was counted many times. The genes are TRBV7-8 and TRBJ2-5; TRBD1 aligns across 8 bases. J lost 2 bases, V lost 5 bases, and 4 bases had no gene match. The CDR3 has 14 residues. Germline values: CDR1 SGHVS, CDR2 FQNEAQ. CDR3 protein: CASSPGTGQETQYF. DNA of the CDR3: TGTGCCAGCAGCCCGGGGACAGGTCAAGAGACCCAGTACTTC.

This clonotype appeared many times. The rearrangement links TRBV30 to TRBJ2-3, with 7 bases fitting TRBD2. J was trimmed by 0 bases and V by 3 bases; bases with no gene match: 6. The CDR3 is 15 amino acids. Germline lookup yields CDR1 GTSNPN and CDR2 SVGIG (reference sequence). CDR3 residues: CAWRWGGFSTDTQYF. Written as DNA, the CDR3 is TGTGCCTGGAGGTGGGGGGGATTTAGCACAGATACGCAGTATTTT.

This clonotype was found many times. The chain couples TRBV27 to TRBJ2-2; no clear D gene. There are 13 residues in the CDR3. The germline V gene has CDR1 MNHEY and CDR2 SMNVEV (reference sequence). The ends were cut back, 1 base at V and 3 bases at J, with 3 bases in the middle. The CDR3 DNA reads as TGTGCCAGCAGTTTATTGGACACCGGGGAGCTGTTTTTT. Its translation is CASSLLDTGELFF.

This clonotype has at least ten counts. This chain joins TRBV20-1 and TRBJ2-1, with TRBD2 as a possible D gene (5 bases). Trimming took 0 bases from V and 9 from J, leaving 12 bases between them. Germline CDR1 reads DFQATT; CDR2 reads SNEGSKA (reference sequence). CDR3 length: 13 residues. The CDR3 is CSARDLAHPEQFF. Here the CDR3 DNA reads TGCAGTGCTAGAGATCTAGCTCACCCTGAGCAGTTCTTC.

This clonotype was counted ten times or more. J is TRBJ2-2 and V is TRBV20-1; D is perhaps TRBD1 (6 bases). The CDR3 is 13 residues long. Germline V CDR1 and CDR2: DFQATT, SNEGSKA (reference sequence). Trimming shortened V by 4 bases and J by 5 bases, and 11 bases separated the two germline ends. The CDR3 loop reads CSATTGWTGELFF. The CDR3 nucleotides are TGCAGTGCTACTACAGGGTGGACCGGGGAGCTGTTTTTT.

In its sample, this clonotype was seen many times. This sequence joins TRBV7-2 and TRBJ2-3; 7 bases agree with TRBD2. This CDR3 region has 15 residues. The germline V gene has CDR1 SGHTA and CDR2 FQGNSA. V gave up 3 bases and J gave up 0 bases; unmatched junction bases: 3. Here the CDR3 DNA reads TGTGCCAGCAGCTTCGAACTAGCGAGCACAGATACGCAGTATTTT. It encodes CASSFELASTDTQYF.